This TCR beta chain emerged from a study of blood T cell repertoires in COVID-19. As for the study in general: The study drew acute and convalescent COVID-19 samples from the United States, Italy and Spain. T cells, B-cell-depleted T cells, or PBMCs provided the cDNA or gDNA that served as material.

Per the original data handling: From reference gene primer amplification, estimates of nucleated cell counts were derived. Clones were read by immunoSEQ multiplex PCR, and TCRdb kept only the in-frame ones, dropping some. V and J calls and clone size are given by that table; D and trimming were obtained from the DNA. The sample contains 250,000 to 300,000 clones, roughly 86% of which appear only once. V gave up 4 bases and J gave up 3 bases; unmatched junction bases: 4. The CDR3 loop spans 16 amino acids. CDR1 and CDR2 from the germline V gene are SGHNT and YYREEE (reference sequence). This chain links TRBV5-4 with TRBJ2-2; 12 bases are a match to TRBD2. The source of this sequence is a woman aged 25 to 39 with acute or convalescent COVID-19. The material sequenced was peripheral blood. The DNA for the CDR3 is TGTGCCAGCAGCCAAGGACTAGCGGGGTACACCGGGGAGCTGTTTTTT. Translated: CASSQGLAGYTGELFF.